One sample yielded the 30 T cell receptor beta chains listed below, sequenced in a study of blood T cell repertoires in COVID-19. Repertoires were generated with immunoSEQ multiplex PCR, while TCRdb's copy carries only in-frame clones and drops some. In the table there are 100,000 to 150,000 clones, around 85% of which are singletons. The source material was peripheral blood. These receptors originate from a woman aged 45-60 years with acute or convalescent COVID-19.

The rearrangement links TRBV6-5 to TRBJ2-1; 8 bases agree with TRBD2. Germline V gene data show CDR1 as MNHEY and CDR2 as SVGAGI. J gave up 7 bases and V 6 bases, and 11 bases lay outside the gene matches. This CDR3 region has 15 residues. This CDR3 reads CASSARGGHGNEQFF. The CDR3 DNA reads as TGTGCCAGCAGCGCTCGGGGGGGCCACGGGAATGAGCAGTTCTTC.

This rearrangement joins TRBV11-2 to TRBJ2-7; D might be TRBD1 (5 bases). Trimming removed 0 bases at V and 0 bases at J, with 6 bases between. Germline lookup yields CDR1 SGHAT and CDR2 FQNNGV. The CDR3 runs to 14 residues. DNA for the CDR3: TGTGCCAGCAGCTTAGATACAGGCTCCTACGAGCAGTACTTC. Its protein product is CASSLDTGSYEQYF.

This clone was observed once. The chain combines TRBV10-3 with TRBJ1-1, with D maybe TRBD1 (6 bases). Trimming stripped 4 bases from V and 0 bases from J, with 15 bases between. Germline V lookup: CDR1 ENHRY, CDR2 SYGVKD. The CDR3 is 16 amino acids. The chain's CDR3 is CAISAGTPRMNTEAFF. The CDR3 region has the DNA TGTGCCATCAGTGCCGGGACACCGCGAATGAACACTGAAGCTTTCTTT.

V usage is TRBV6-6 and J usage is TRBJ2-2; 10 bases agree with TRBD1. The trim removed 11 bases at V and 3 bases at J, leaving 9 bases unmatched. From germline, CDR1 is MNHNY and CDR2 SVGAGI (reference sequence). The CDR3 is 15 residues long. CDR3 amino acids: CAGSRTGGDTGELFF. The DNA for the CDR3 is TGTGCCGGATCTCGGACAGGGGGGGACACCGGGGAGCTGTTTTTT.

In regard to this clone: This CDR3 is also generated by other DNA sequences in the sample. The V gene is TRBV5-1, the J gene TRBJ1-1; D is undetermined. The CDR3 length is 13 residues. V dropped 0 bases and J dropped 2 bases, with 5 bases sitting between them. Germline V gene sequence: CDR1 SGHRS, CDR2 YFSETQ. In nucleotides, the CDR3 is TGCGCCAGCAGCTTGGACAGAAACACTGAAGCTTTCTTT. Translating it yields CASSLDRNTEAFF.

The chain is built from TRBV5-1 and TRBJ1-1, with D possibly TRBD1 on 6 matching bases. V shed 0 bases and J shed 7 bases, with 13 bases lying between them. Germline CDR1 reads SGHRS; CDR2 reads YFSETQ. This CDR3 comprises 14 residues. The CDR3 DNA follows: TGCGCCAGCAGCTTGGACAGGGTGGAGGATGAAGCTTTCTTT. Its translation is CASSLDRVEDEAFF.

The J gene is TRBJ2-1, the V gene TRBV15, with D perhaps TRBD2 (5 bases). The CDR3 covers 14 residues. The ends were cut back, 9 bases at V and 8 bases at J, with 20 bases in the middle. Germline assignment: CDR1 LNHNV and CDR2 YYDKDF (reference sequence). The CDR3 DNA sequence: TGTGCCACTCGGACTGACGAAACAACACATGAGCAGTTCTTC. This translates into CATRTDETTHEQFF.

The chain carries TRBV27 and TRBJ1-2; D perhaps matches TRBD1 (5 bases). V lost 0 bases and J lost 5, with 10 bases in between. The length of the CDR3 is 14 residues. Germline CDR1 reads MNHEY; CDR2 reads SMNVEV (reference sequence). In DNA form, the CDR3 reads TGTGCCAGCAGTTTATCGAGGACACGGTATGGCTACACCTTC. Its translation: CASSLSRTRYGYTF.

The chain is built from TRBV18 and TRBJ1-5; possible D gene TRBD1, 5 bases. Germline V CDR1 and CDR2: KGHSH, LQKENI. CDR3 length: 19 amino acids. Trimming left V 6 bases short and J 0 bases short, with 24 bases between. This CDR3 reads CASSRRGGYDPYSNQPQHF. The CDR3, as DNA: TGTGCCAGCTCCCGACGGGGGGGATATGACCCCTATAGCAATCAGCCCCAGCATTTT. Full variable domain (missing parts from reference TRBV18 and TRBJ1-5): NAGVMQNPRHLVRRRGQEARLRCSPMKGHSHVYWYRQLPEEGLKFMVYLQKENIIDESGMPKERFSAEFPKEGPSILRIQQVVRGDSAAYFCASSRRGGYDPYSNQPQHFGDGTRLSIL.

This clone came up a few times. The V and J genes are TRBV6-5 and TRBJ1-5; D call uncertain. The CDR3 contains 13 residues. V lost 6 bases, J lost 7 bases, and 13 bases lay in between. CDR1 and CDR2 (germline): MNHEY, SVGAGI. CDR3 in DNA: TGTGCCAGCAGCCCACAAAACCGCCAGCCCCAGCATTTT. It translates to CASSPQNRQPQHF.

The CDR3 DNA sequence: TGCGCCAGCAGTCTACCGGGACTAGCGGGGGGCACCGGGGAGCTGTTTTTT. This codes for CASSLPGLAGGTGELFF. The genes are TRBV5-1 and TRBJ2-2; TRBD2 agrees at 15 bases. This CDR3 contains 17 residues. From germline, CDR1 is SGHRS and CDR2 YFSETQ. Germline trimming cut 5 bases from V and 4 bases from J; bases unmatched to any gene: 6.

The chain uses TRBV29-1 and TRBJ1-2; D not resolved. Germline values: CDR1 SQVTM, CDR2 ANQGSEA. V was cut by 5 bases and J by 7 bases, with 14 bases left in between. The CDR3 has 12 amino acids. This CDR3 reads CSVHGVGGGYTF. CDR3 bases: TGCAGCGTTCACGGGGTCGGAGGTGGCTACACCTTC.

J is TRBJ1-2 and V is TRBV5-4; maybe TRBD1 (6 bases). Trimming cost V 2 bases and J 4 bases, with 12 bases left between them. CDR1 is SGHNT, CDR2 YYREEE, per germline (reference sequence). The CDR3 extends over 14 amino acids. DNA of the CDR3: TGTGCCAGCAGCTTTGAGACAGGAACCTATGGCTACACCTTC. Translation gives CASSFETGTYGYTF.

The genes are TRBV6-5 and TRBJ2-7; 11 bases map to TRBD2. V shed 5 bases, J shed 2 bases, and the junction held 5 bases outside the gene matches. The germline CDR1 and CDR2 sequences are MNHEY and SVGAGI. This CDR3 comprises 15 residues. In DNA, the CDR3 is TGTGCCAGCAGTACCGGGACTAGCGGTACCTACGAGCAGTACTTC. This sequence encodes CASSTGTSGTYEQYF.

The V gene is TRBV6-5, the J gene TRBJ2-1; a weak D match, TRBD1 (5 bases). Looked up from germline, CDR1 is MNHEY and CDR2 is SVGAGI. V was shortened by 0 bases and J by 9 bases, with 15 bases between the two germline ends. There are 15 residues in the CDR3. CDR3 nucleotides: TGTGCCAGCAGTTACTCGAGAACAGGTTTAAGTGAGCAGTTCTTC. Translation: CASSYSRTGLSEQFF.

The chain links TRBV7-9 to TRBJ1-3, with a possible D match to TRBD1 (6 bases). This CDR3 spans 17 amino acids. The V end was cut by 6 bases, the J end by 0 bases, with 18 bases between. Germline CDR1 SEHNR, CDR2 FQNEAQ (reference sequence). CDR3: CASSTTPGHYSGNTIYF. The CDR3 region has the DNA TGTGCCAGCAGTACTACCCCGGGACACTACTCTGGAAACACCATATATTTT.

Written as DNA, the CDR3 is TGTGCCAGTAATCCCTCAGGGATACCGAACACTGAAGCTTTCTTT. Encoded protein: CASNPSGIPNTEAFF. The gene calls are TRBV19 and TRBJ1-1, with D possibly matching TRBD1 (5 bases). CDR1 is LNHDA and CDR2 is SQIVND in the germline V gene (reference sequence). The CDR3 consists of 15 residues. V lost 7 bases, J lost 1 base, and 16 bases lay in between.

The chain uses TRBV28 and TRBJ2-5; tentatively, D is TRBD1 (6 bases). Trimming removed 1 base from V and 4 bases from J, with 10 bases in between. The CDR3 is made up of 14 amino acids. Germline V gene data show CDR1 as MDHEN and CDR2 as SYDVKM. The CDR3 protein is CASSLSQGRETQYF. Written as DNA, the CDR3 is TGTGCCAGCAGTTTATCACAGGGTAGAGAGACCCAGTACTTC.

The chain recombines TRBV18 with TRBJ2-1, with D maybe TRBD1 (5 bases). CDR1 KGHSH and CDR2 LQKENI come from the germline V gene. V shed 6 bases and J shed 2 bases, with 14 bases lying between them. The CDR3 contains 15 residues. The CDR3 DNA sequence: TGTGCCAGCTCGTTCGGCAGGGAAGCCTACAATGAGCAGTTCTTC. Protein: CASSFGREAYNEQFF.

V is TRBV12-3 or TRBV12-4 and J is TRBJ2-2; D gene unclear. CDR3 length equals 13 residues. The germline V and J ends were trimmed by 3 bases and 4 bases, with 6 bases remaining between them. The CDR3 is CASSLGPTGELFF. DNA of the CDR3: TGTGCCAGCAGTTTGGGCCCCACCGGGGAGCTGTTTTTT.

The rearrangement links TRBV15 to TRBJ1-5; D not certain. Trimming stripped 1 base from V and 2 bases from J, with 6 bases between. The germline gives CDR1 LNHNV, CDR2 YYDKDF (reference sequence). The CDR3 is 14 residues long. The CDR3 reads CATSRVAGNQPQHF. CDR3 nucleotides: TGTGCCACCAGCAGAGTGGCAGGCAATCAGCCCCAGCATTTT.

V and J are TRBV27 and TRBJ1-1; 11 bases align to TRBD1. CDR3 size: 16 residues. Trimming cost V 3 bases and J 3 bases; bases outside gene matches: 6. Germline values: CDR1 MNHEY, CDR2 SMNVEV (reference sequence). The CDR3 loop is CASSFRTGGGYTEAFF. The CDR3, as DNA: TGTGCCAGCAGTTTCCGGACAGGGGGCGGGTACACTGAAGCTTTCTTT.

V and J are TRBV2 and TRBJ2-1, with D maybe TRBD1 (6 bases). CDR1 and CDR2 from the germline V gene are SNHLY and FYNNEI. The CDR3 spans 14 residues. Trimming cost V 7 bases and J 5 bases, with 15 bases left between them. The CDR3, as DNA: TGTGCCAGCAACCCCCAAGGGGGTAACAATGAGCAGTTCTTC. It yields the protein CASNPQGGNNEQFF.

CDR3 residues: CASTPGQGRSEAFF. In nucleotides, the CDR3 is TGTGCCAGCACCCCTGGACAGGGAAGGTCTGAAGCTTTCTTT. The rearrangement links TRBV7-2 to TRBJ1-1; 8 nucleotides agree with TRBD1. V lost 7 bases to trimming and J lost 6 bases; unmatched junction nucleotides: 10. Germline assignment: CDR1 SGHTA and CDR2 FQGNSA. The CDR3 consists of 14 residues.

The chain employs TRBV10-3 and TRBJ2-3; D unresolved. The CDR3 length is 13 residues. Germline V gives CDR1 ENHRY, CDR2 SYGVKD. Trimming pared 3 bases from V and 0 bases from J, leaving 4 bases between. The CDR3: CAISDSSTDTQYF. CDR3 coding DNA: TGTGCCATCAGTGACAGTAGCACAGATACGCAGTATTTT.

This chain links TRBV9 with TRBJ1-6, with a possible D match to TRBD1 (6 bases). Trimming stripped 4 bases from V and 0 bases from J, with 11 bases between. Germline CDR1 and CDR2: SGDLS and YYNGEE. CDR3 length equals 16 residues. CDR3 DNA sequence: TGTGCCAGCAGCCCCGGACAGAGCTCCTATAATTCACCCCTCCACTTT. Residues: CASSPGQSSYNSPLHF. Together with reference TRBV9 and TRBJ1-6, the CDR3 gives the full variable domain: DSGVTQTPKHLITATGQRVTLRCSPRSGDLSVYWYQQSLDQGLQFLIQYYNGEERAKGNILERFSAQQFPDLHSELNLSSLELGDSALYFCASSPGQSSYNSPLHFGNGTRLTVT.

The V and J genes are TRBV9 and TRBJ2-4, with D perhaps matching TRBD2 (7 bases). CDR1 and CDR2 from the germline V gene are SGDLS and YYNGEE. V lost 3 bases and J lost 2, with 18 bases in between. CDR3 length: 17 amino acids. The CDR3, as DNA: TGTGCCAGCAGCGCCGGAGGGGGAGGGGCGTCCAAAAACATTCAGTACTTC. Protein product: CASSAGGGGASKNIQYF.

The rearrangement uses TRBV6-2 or TRBV6-3 and TRBJ1-3, with D unresolved. The CDR3 totals 14 residues. Germline CDR1 reads MNHEY; CDR2 reads SVGEGT. Trimming shortened V by 0 bases and J by 4 bases, and 7 bases separated the two germline ends. CDR3 in amino acids: CASSYSGVGNTIYF. The CDR3 DNA follows: TGTGCCAGCAGTTACTCGGGAGTGGGAAACACCATATATTTT.

The chain couples TRBV15 to TRBJ1-2, with 8 positions matching TRBD1. There are 16 residues in the CDR3. CDR1 is LNHNV, CDR2 YYDKDF, per germline (reference sequence). Trimming cost V 1 base and J 6 bases; bases outside gene matches: 10. The CDR3 nucleotides are TGTGCCACCAGCAGAGCGACAGGGGATCGGTCAGATGGCTACACCTTC. It encodes CATSRATGDRSDGYTF.

The rearrangement links TRBV7-2 to TRBJ2-3; D is perhaps TRBD1 (5 bases). Trimming cost V 4 bases and J 14 bases, with 19 bases left between them. This CDR3 contains 13 residues. CDR1 is SGHTA, CDR2 FQGNSA, per germline. CDR3 nucleotide sequence: TGTGCCAGCAGCTCCCCACAGGTACCCAGGCGGTATTTT. Translating gives CASSSPQVPRRYF. Full variable domain (outside the CDR3, taken from reference TRBV7-2 and TRBJ2-3): GAGVSQSPSNKVTEKGKDVELRCDPISGHTALYWYRQSLGQGLEFLIYFQGNSAPDKSGLPSDRFSAERTGGSVSTLTIQRTQQEDSAVYLCASSSPQVPRRYFGPGTRLTVL.